This TCR beta chain is from a study of siplizumab effects on memory and regulatory T cells. As for this clone: The antigen remains undetermined.

General observations from the study: There appeared to be greater diversity in naive T cells than in memory cells, and naive T cells seemed major contributors to the alloresponse.

Germline assignment: CDR1 SGHTA and CDR2 FQGTGA. The length of the CDR3 is 14 residues. V trimming: 0 bases; J trimming: 8 bases; junction bases outside the gene matches: 5. Cells of the mixed lymphocyte reaction were cocultured at 37 degrees C for roughly 6 days. The assay covered roughly 97,000 TCR templates per sample. TCRdb's table, derived via immunoSEQ multiplex PCR, lists solely in-frame clones and lacks some. This sample yields about 20,000 clones, of which over 45% are seen a single time; around 5% belongs to the top ten. This chain connects TRBV7-3 to TRBJ1-2; 8 positions match TRBD1. The sequenced material came from CFSE-low (dividing) CD4+ T cells sorted from an allogeneic mixed lymphocyte reaction. The TCR sequence derives from a human donor in good health; the cells came from an allogeneic mixed lymphocyte reaction. The DNA for the CDR3 is TGTGCCAGCAGCTTAACCTCGACAGGGGCAGGCTACACCTTC. This encodes CASSLTSTGAGYTF. The entire variable domain, with the rest obtained from reference TRBV7-3 and TRBJ1-2, is as follows: GAGVSQTPSNKVTEKGKYVELRCDPISGHTALYWYRQSLGQGPEFLIYFQGTGAADDSGLPNDRFFAVRPEGSVSTLKIQRTERGDSAVYLCASSLTSTGAGYTFGSGTRLTVV.